A single sample gave rise to the 23 T cell receptor beta chains below, sequenced in a study of T cells after posttransplantation cyclophosphamide (dated by TCRdb to the mid-2010s). Receptors were amplified or captured by the immunoSEQ multiplex PCR assay. TCRdb's version of the immuneACCESS table is confined to in-frame rearrangements and falls short of the full clone set. An unresolved V gene accounts for under half of the shortfall where checked; the remainder is of unknown origin. The sample profile shows 28,000 or so clones; about nine tenths of them were found once. 2.5% to 4% of the sample rests with the top ten. Sequencing was carried out using PBMCs. The source of these receptors is a man over 45.

This rearrangement joins TRBV25-1 to TRBJ2-3; D perhaps matches TRBD2 (5 bases). CDR1 and CDR2 from the germline V gene are MGHDK and SYGVNS. Trimming cost V 4 bases and J 11 bases, with 13 bases left between them. The CDR3 covers 12 residues. This CDR3 is CASSVSGRGQYF. The CDR3 DNA sequence: TGTGCCAGCAGTGTTAGTGGCCGGGGGCAGTATTTT.

A few counts support this clone. V is TRBV5-1 and J is TRBJ2-1; 9 bases are a match to TRBD1. The CDR3 runs 14 residues. CDR1 and CDR2 from the germline V gene are SGHRS and YFSETQ. With V trimmed by 4 bases and J by 7 bases, 6 bases remained unmatched. The CDR3 spells CASSRRDRANEQFF. CDR3 bases: TGCGCCAGCAGCCGCCGGGACAGGGCTAATGAGCAGTTCTTC.

The rearrangement joins TRBV5-4 to TRBJ1-1; a weak D match, TRBD1 (5 bases). The CDR3 is 14 residues long. From germline, CDR1 is SGHNT and CDR2 YYREEE (reference sequence). The germline V and J ends were trimmed by 4 bases and 10 bases, with 20 bases remaining between them. For the CDR3, the DNA is TGTGCCAGCAGCGCTGGCGGGGGGACGCAGGCAGCTTTCTTT. Its protein product is CASSAGGGTQAAFF.

The rearrangement uses TRBV29-1 and TRBJ1-2; 7 bases align to TRBD1. CDR1 and CDR2 (germline): SQVTM, ANQGSEA. V shed 0 bases and J 4 bases; nucleotides not matched to a gene: 11. The CDR3 consists of 16 residues. CDR3 DNA sequence: TGCAGCGTTGAAGATCAGTACGGGACAGCGACCTATGGCTACACCTTC. Encoded protein: CSVEDQYGTATYGYTF.

V gene TRBV4-3 combines with J gene TRBJ1-4; D gene ambiguous. The CDR3 is 13 residues long. Trimming removed 2 bases at V and 7 bases at J, with 8 bases between. Germline V gene lookup returns CDR1 LGHNA and CDR2 YSLEER. CDR3 amino acids: CASSQTRGEKLFF. CDR3 bases: TGCGCCAGCAGCCAAACTAGAGGTGAAAAACTGTTTTTT.

This chain uses TRBV19 with TRBJ2-4; D not certain. CDR1 and CDR2 from the germline V gene are LNHDA and SQIVND (reference sequence). With 5 bases removed from V and 2 bases from J, the gap between germline ends came to 10 bases. The CDR3 consists of 14 residues. Here the CDR3 DNA reads TGTGCCAGTAGTCTAGGCGAAACCAAAAACATTCAGTACTTC. Its protein is CASSLGETKNIQYF.

The J gene is TRBJ2-2, the V gene TRBV15; D is unresolved. Trimming took off 5 bases at V and 4 bases at J, with 17 bases between the two ends. Germline-derived CDR1 and CDR2 are LNHNV and YYDKDF (reference sequence). The CDR3 has 16 amino acids. The CDR3 DNA reads TGTGCCACCAGCGCCCTAATGGGCCAGTCCACCGGGGAGCTGTTTTTT. Translating gives CATSALMGQSTGELFF.

The J gene is TRBJ1-1, the V gene TRBV2, with D unclear. This CDR3 is 13 amino acids long. V lost 1 base, J lost 8 bases, and 11 bases lay in between. The germline V gene encodes CDR1 SNHLY and CDR2 FYNNEI. The CDR3 DNA follows: TGTGCCAGCAGTGAAGATGAGGGAAAGGAAGCTTTCTTT. Translated, it gives CASSEDEGKEAFF.

CDR3 sequence reads: CASSPTSGSNSAYEQYF. The DNA for the CDR3 is TGTGCCAGCAGCCCGACTAGCGGGAGTAATTCGGCCTACGAGCAGTACTTC. The rearrangement links TRBV27 to TRBJ2-5; 12 nucleotides match TRBD2. The DNA end favors TRBJ2-7, so the J call may be wrong. This CDR3 has 17 residues. The germline CDR1 and CDR2 sequences are MNHEY and SMNVEV (reference sequence).

The chain carries TRBV12-5 and TRBJ1-1; TRBD1 aligns across 7 bases. The CDR3 totals 12 residues. Germline CDR1 LGHNT, CDR2 FRNRAP. V gave up 6 bases and J gave up 7 bases; unmatched junction bases: 5. CDR3 nucleotides: TGTGCTAGTGGACGGGGACAGAATGAAGCTTTCTTT. This gives the protein CASGRGQNEAFF.

This rearrangement joins TRBV29-1 to TRBJ2-4; TRBD2 matches at 7 bases. J was trimmed by 0 bases and V by 7 bases; bases with no gene match: 3. This CDR3 region has 13 residues. Germline CDR1 reads SQVTM; CDR2 reads ANQGSEA. As DNA, the CDR3 is TGCAGCGGACGGGAGGTAGCCAAAAACATTCAGTACTTC. Protein sequence: CSGREVAKNIQYF.

J is TRBJ1-5 and V is TRBV2; no firm D call. CDR1 and CDR2 (germline): SNHLY, FYNNEI. This CDR3 is 15 amino acids long. V lost 0 bases and J lost 7, with 13 bases in between. The CDR3 reads CASSEAMPGGQPQHF. The CDR3 nucleotides are TGTGCCAGCAGTGAAGCAATGCCAGGTGGCCAGCCCCAGCATTTT.

The rearrangement links TRBV12-5 to TRBJ2-5, with 7 bases that match TRBD2. With 3 bases clipped from V and 5 bases from J, the junction kept 3 bases outside the gene matches. The CDR3 is 13 residues long. CDR1 and CDR2 from the germline V gene are LGHNT and FRNRAP. CDR3 in amino acids: CASGLGSGETQYF. The CDR3 bases are TGTGCTAGTGGTTTAGGTAGCGGGGAGACCCAGTACTTC.

This chain joins TRBV19 and TRBJ2-2, with a weak D call TRBD1 (6 bases). The V end lost 5 bases, the J end lost 3 bases, and 10 bases lay between the germline ends. The CDR3 covers 14 residues. Germline values: CDR1 LNHDA, CDR2 SQIVND (reference sequence). The CDR3 DNA is TGTGCCAGTAGTCCGCAGGGGTACACCGGGGAGCTGTTTTTT. Residues: CASSPQGYTGELFF. Combining the CDR3 with reference TRBV19 and TRBJ2-2 gives the whole variable domain DGGITQSPKYLFRKEGQNVTLSCEQNLNHDAMYWYRQDPGQGLRLIYYSQIVNDFQKGDIAEGYSVSREKKESFPLTVTSAQKNPTAFYLCASSPQGYTGELFFGEGSRLTVL.

The chain joins TRBV5-1 to TRBJ1-4; TRBD1 aligns across 7 bases. This CDR3 is built from 13 residues. CDR1 and CDR2 (germline): SGHRS, YFSETQ. J gave up 8 bases and V 4 bases, and 5 bases lay outside the gene matches. The CDR3 DNA reads as TGCGCCAGCAGCCTTGGACAGGCGGAAAAACTGTTTTTT. It yields the protein CASSLGQAEKLFF.

There are a few counts of this clone. The chain is built from TRBV5-1 and TRBJ1-4, with D possibly TRBD1 on 6 matching bases. The CDR3 extends over 14 amino acids. Between the trimmed V and J ends, which lost 1 base and 8 bases, there was a span of 12 bases. Germline V gene sequence: CDR1 SGHRS, CDR2 YFSETQ. The CDR3 DNA reads TGCGCCAGCAGCTTGACAGGGTCGAGGGAAAAACTGTTTTTT. Translating it yields CASSLTGSREKLFF.

The rearrangement uses TRBV5-1 and TRBJ2-5; possible D gene TRBD1, 6 bases. CDR1 and CDR2 (germline): SGHRS, YFSETQ. The V end lost 4 bases, the J end lost 5 bases, and 12 bases lay between the germline ends. This CDR3 contains 13 residues. The CDR3 DNA sequence: TGCGCCAGCAGCATACAGGGTTTGGAGACCCAGTACTTC. Amino acid sequence: CASSIQGLETQYF.

The V gene is TRBV5-1, the J gene TRBJ1-3; maybe TRBD1 (5 bases). This CDR3 is built from 15 residues. The V and J ends lost 5 bases and 0 bases respectively, with 12 bases between them. CDR1 is SGHRS and CDR2 is YFSETQ in the germline V gene. The CDR3 DNA sequence: TGCGCCAGCAGAGGCGGGACGGGCTCTGGAAACACCATATATTTT. Its translation is CASRGGTGSGNTIYF.

This chain connects TRBV30 to TRBJ2-3; D gene uncertain. The CDR3 extends over 11 amino acids. The germline gives CDR1 GTSNPN, CDR2 SVGIG (reference sequence). The ends were cut back, 2 bases at V and 6 bases at J, with 6 bases in the middle. The CDR3: CAWSIRDTQYF. The DNA for the CDR3 is TGTGCCTGGAGTATCAGGGATACGCAGTATTTT.

The gene calls are TRBV5-4 and TRBJ2-1; 10 positions agree with TRBD2. This CDR3 has 15 residues. Germline V gene lookup returns CDR1 SGHNT and CDR2 YYREEE (reference sequence). Trimming took 6 bases from V and 4 from J; bases not matched to a gene: 7. CDR3 nucleotides: TGTGCCAGCAAATCAGGACTAGCGGCTTACAATGAGCAGTTCTTC. Its protein is CASKSGLAAYNEQFF.

The gene calls are TRBV5-1 and TRBJ2-5, with 7 bases lining up with TRBD1. Germline V gives CDR1 SGHRS, CDR2 YFSETQ. J was trimmed by 0 bases and V by 4 bases; bases with no gene match: 3. The CDR3 consists of 14 residues. The CDR3: CASSGTAYQETQYF. The CDR3, as DNA: TGCGCCAGCAGCGGGACAGCTTACCAAGAGACCCAGTACTTC.

The chain couples TRBV28 to TRBJ2-1, with 11 bases fitting TRBD2. V dropped 6 bases and J dropped 3; count of bases not matched to a gene: 4. This CDR3 contains 15 residues. CDR1 and CDR2 from the germline V gene are MDHEN and SYDVKM. For the CDR3, the DNA is TGTGCCAGCAGAACCGGGACTAGCGGCTACAATGAGCAGTTCTTC. Its translation: CASRTGTSGYNEQFF.

V is TRBV13 and J is TRBJ2-3, with TRBD2 as a possible D gene (6 bases). Trimming took 6 bases from V and 0 from J, leaving 13 bases between them. Germline-derived CDR1 and CDR2 are PRHDT and FYEKMQ (reference sequence). The CDR3 spans 15 residues. CDR3 nucleotides: TGTGCCAGCAGATATAATAGCGGAAGCACAGATACGCAGTATTTT. Its translation is CASRYNSGSTDTQYF. Complete variable domain (other parts from reference TRBV13 and TRBJ2-3): AAGVIQSPRHLIKEKRETATLKCYPIPRHDTVYWYQQGPGQDPQFLISFYEKMQSDKGSIPDRFSAQQFSDYHSELNMSSLELGDSALYFCASRYNSGSTDTQYFGPGTRLTVL.